The 26 T cell receptor beta chains in this list originate from one sample, sequenced in a study of cytomegalovirus exposure and HLA in healthy donors. With 60 Vbeta and 13 Jbeta primers, the PCR was carried out. The table came from immunoSEQ multiplex PCR; TCRdb's copy has only in-frame clones and leaves some out. The data show 90,000 to 100,000 clones, about three quarters seen once. Sequenced sample: PBMCs. The receptor source for this set is a man aged 55 to 70 in good health and CMV-seropositive.

The chain couples TRBV10-1 to TRBJ2-2, with TRBD2 matching over 9 bases. The CDR3 covers 17 residues. Germline V lookup: CDR1 WNHNN, CDR2 SYGVQD (reference sequence). V shed 5 bases, J shed 1 base, and the junction held 8 bases outside the gene matches. CDR3 in DNA: TGCGCCAGCAGTAAGGGACTAGCCTACAAGAACACCGGGGAGCTGTTTTTT. Encoded protein: CASSKGLAYKNTGELFF.

The gene calls are TRBV5-8 and TRBJ2-1; 8 nucleotides align to TRBD1. The germline V gene encodes CDR1 SGHTS and CDR2 YDEGEE. The length of the CDR3 is 15 residues. V lost 4 bases and J lost 6; bases outside the gene matches: 9. The CDR3 DNA reads TGTGCCAGCAGCGCAACAGGGGGTCTATTCAATGAGCAGTTCTTC. Residues: CASSATGGLFNEQFF.

This rearrangement joins TRBV10-3 to TRBJ1-1; 8 bases fit TRBD1. Germline assignment: CDR1 ENHRY and CDR2 SYGVKD. The V segment lost 4 bases and the J segment 0 bases; nucleotides outside the gene matches: 7. There are 16 residues in the CDR3. In nucleotides, the CDR3 is TGTGCCATCAGTGTATCCCGACAGGGGATGAACACTGAAGCTTTCTTT. Residues: CAISVSRQGMNTEAFF.

The chain combines TRBV30 with TRBJ1-2; the match to TRBD1 covers 8 bases. The CDR3 covers 14 residues. Germline V gives CDR1 GTSNPN, CDR2 SVGIG (reference sequence). Trimming cost V 5 bases and J 7 bases; bases outside gene matches: 12. The DNA of the CDR3 is TGTGCCTGGTATTCCCCCGGGACAGGTGGTGGCTACACCTTC. Protein: CAWYSPGTGGGYTF.

This clone appeared a single time. V is TRBV5-6 and J is TRBJ2-4; weak D call: TRBD2 (6 bases). Trimming removed 4 bases from V and 0 bases from J, with 20 bases in between. The germline gives CDR1 SGHDT, CDR2 YYEEEE. The CDR3 spans 18 residues. Here the CDR3 DNA reads TGTGCCAGCAGCCCTGGAAGGGGACTCATACTAGCCAAAAACATTCAGTACTTC. Translating it yields CASSPGRGLILAKNIQYF. Complete variable domain (other parts from reference TRBV5-6 and TRBJ2-4): DAGVTQSPTHLIKTRGQQVTLRCSPKSGHDTVSWYQQALGQGPQFIFQYYEEEERQRGNFPDRFSGHQFPNYSSELNVNALLLGDSALYLCASSPGRGLILAKNIQYFGAGTRLSVL.

V is TRBV28 and J is TRBJ2-1; TRBD1 might be the D (5 bases). This CDR3 spans 13 amino acids. From germline, CDR1 is MDHEN and CDR2 SYDVKM. The V gene lost 6 bases and the J gene lost 4 bases, with 10 bases spanning the gap. The CDR3 bases are TGTGCCAGCAGGGGGCAGCAGTACAATGAGCAGTTCTTC. Translation gives CASRGQQYNEQFF.

The chain links TRBV11-2 to TRBJ2-2; 7 nucleotides line up with TRBD2. This CDR3 is 16 amino acids long. With 1 base clipped from V and 7 bases from J, the junction kept 9 bases outside the gene matches. The germline V gene has CDR1 SGHAT and CDR2 FQNNGV. In DNA, the CDR3 is TGTGCCAGCAGCTTAGCTCGCCAGGGAGGGGACGGGGAGCTGTTTTTT. Translated, it gives CASSLARQGGDGELFF.

The chain recombines TRBV6-1 with TRBJ2-7, with 8 bases that match TRBD1. Per germline, CDR1 MNHNS and CDR2 SASEGT. The CDR3 spans 14 residues. Losses at the gene ends were 5 bases for V and 2 bases for J; bases not matched to a gene: 5. As DNA, the CDR3 is TGTGCCAGCAGTTCGACAGGGGCTGCCTACGAGCAGTACTTC. Protein product: CASSSTGAAYEQYF.

The rearrangement links TRBV9 to TRBJ2-7; 9 nucleotides match TRBD2. This CDR3 comprises 20 residues. Unmatched junction bases numbered 24, after V lost 6 bases and J lost 2 bases. Germline-derived CDR1 and CDR2 are SGDLS and YYNGEE. DNA of the CDR3: TGTGCCAGCATTACTGCGGGGGGGTTTCCTCCTTTATCAGTTCCCTACGAGCAGTACTTC. Its translation: CASITAGGFPPLSVPYEQYF.

The chain recombines TRBV7-2 with TRBJ2-3, with D possibly matching TRBD1 (6 bases). The CDR3 loop spans 13 amino acids. V lost 5 bases and J lost 4, with 10 bases in between. Germline V gene data show CDR1 as SGHTA and CDR2 as FQGNSA. CDR3 in amino acids: CASSQQGADTQYF. The CDR3 nucleotides read TGTGCCAGCAGCCAACAGGGTGCAGATACGCAGTATTTT.

The chain employs TRBV9 and TRBJ2-1; 10 nucleotides agree with TRBD2. Germline lookup yields CDR1 SGDLS and CDR2 YYNGEE. Germline trimming cut 0 bases from V and 8 bases from J; bases unmatched to any gene: 8. CDR3 length: 16 residues. The chain's CDR3 is CASSVGASGGVDEQFF. CDR3 coding DNA: TGTGCCAGCAGCGTAGGCGCTAGCGGGGGTGTGGATGAGCAGTTCTTC.

Sample share makes this clone medium-sized. V is TRBV4-1 and J is TRBJ1-2; TRBD1 matches at 9 bases. With V trimmed by 1 base and J by 4 bases, 4 bases remained unmatched. CDR1 MGHRA and CDR2 YSYEKL come from the germline V gene. The CDR3 spans 15 residues. CDR3 amino acids: CASSQVGTGFYGYTF. CDR3 coding DNA: TGCGCCAGCAGCCAAGTGGGGACAGGGTTCTATGGCTACACCTTC.

The rearrangement joins TRBV5-1 to TRBJ2-3; D perhaps matches TRBD2 (6 bases). Trimming stripped 5 bases from V and 3 bases from J, with 7 bases between. CDR1 and CDR2 (germline): SGHRS, YFSETQ. This CDR3 spans 12 amino acids. In nucleotides, the CDR3 is TGCGCCAGCAGGGGGGGTACAGATACGCAGTATTTT. Its protein is CASRGGTDTQYF.

The genes are TRBV5-1 and TRBJ2-5; tentatively, D is TRBD2 (5 bases). V lost 5 bases, J lost 1 base, and 12 bases lay in between. This CDR3 contains 14 residues. From germline, CDR1 is SGHRS and CDR2 YFSETQ. CDR3 loop: CASSISGFQETQYF. DNA for the CDR3: TGCGCCAGCAGTATTTCGGGATTCCAAGAGACCCAGTACTTC.

The chain carries TRBV30 and TRBJ1-5, with D perhaps TRBD1 (6 bases). This CDR3 is built from 13 residues. Germline V gene data show CDR1 as GTSNPN and CDR2 as SVGIG (reference sequence). Trimming cost V 0 bases and J 6 bases, with 9 bases left between them. CDR3 nucleotide sequence: TGTGCCTGGAGTGTACAGGGAAGTCAGCCCCAGCATTTT. Protein sequence: CAWSVQGSQPQHF.

The chain combines TRBV9 with TRBJ2-1, with a weak D call TRBD2 (5 bases). The CDR3 is 15 amino acids. The germline V gene has CDR1 SGDLS and CDR2 YYNGEE. Trimming shortened V by 1 base and J by 5 bases, and 13 bases separated the two germline ends. CDR3 nucleotide sequence: TGTGCCAGCAGCGTATGGGAGAAACAGAACAATGAGCAGTTCTTC. It is translated as CASSVWEKQNNEQFF.

A single count supports this clone. The CDR3 region has the DNA TGTGCCAGCAGCCCCCGCGCCAGACAGGGACCTAATGAGCAGTTCTTC. Protein sequence: CASSPRARQGPNEQFF. The chain uses TRBV5-4 and TRBJ2-1; 7 bases line up with TRBD1. The CDR3 length is 16 residues. The junction had 14 bases not matched to a gene; V was cut back by 4 bases and J by 7 bases. From germline, CDR1 is SGHNT and CDR2 YYREEE (reference sequence).

The chain is built from TRBV9 and TRBJ1-1, with D perhaps matching TRBD1 (5 bases). Trimming shortened V by 3 bases and J by 5 bases, and 11 bases separated the two germline ends. Germline CDR1 and CDR2: SGDLS and YYNGEE. This CDR3 is built from 13 residues. The DNA of the CDR3 is TGTGCCAGCAGCGAACGGGGGTTGACTGAAGCTTTCTTT. It translates to CASSERGLTEAFF.

The J gene is TRBJ1-3, the V gene TRBV5-1; D is perhaps TRBD1 (5 bases). Germline values: CDR1 SGHRS, CDR2 YFSETQ. V dropped 0 bases and J dropped 0 bases, with 10 bases sitting between them. CDR3 length equals 16 residues. The CDR3 DNA follows: TGCGCCAGCAGCTTGGCCGGGGGGAACTCTGGAAACACCATATATTTT. Residues: CASSLAGGNSGNTIYF. The entire variable domain, with the rest obtained from reference TRBV5-1 and TRBJ1-3, is as follows: KAGVTQTPRYLIKTRGQQVTLSCSPISGHRSVSWYQQTPGQGLQFLFEYFSETQRNKGNFPGRFSGRQFSNSRSEMNVSTLELGDSALYLCASSLAGGNSGNTIYFGEGSWLTVV.

This clone occurred once. The rearrangement uses TRBV5-1 and TRBJ2-7; tentative D call: TRBD2 (6 bases). V lost 7 bases to trimming and J lost 0 bases, with 17 bases between them. CDR3 length: 15 residues. CDR1 is SGHRS, CDR2 YFSETQ, per germline. The CDR3: CASSGLRGISYEQYF. The CDR3 DNA reads TGCGCCAGCTCCGGCCTGCGGGGTATCTCCTACGAGCAGTACTTC.

The CDR3 bases are TGTGCCAGCAGTCTCCAACCGGGGGGGACAGGGTCCTACGAGCAGTACTTC. It yields the protein CASSLQPGGTGSYEQYF. The V call is TRBV28, the J call TRBJ2-7; D might be TRBD1 (9 bases). Germline CDR1 and CDR2: MDHEN and SYDVKM. The CDR3 runs to 17 residues. Trimming took off 5 bases at V and 1 base at J, with 21 bases between the two ends. Complete variable domain (other parts from reference TRBV28 and TRBJ2-7): DVKVTQSSRYLVKRTGEKVFLECVQDMDHENMFWYRQDPGLGLRLIYFSYDVKMKEKGDIPEGYSVSREKKERFSLILESASTNQTSMYLCASSLQPGGTGSYEQYFGPGTRLTVT.

The chain employs TRBV7-8 and TRBJ2-1, with D perhaps matching TRBD1 (5 bases). The CDR3 is made up of 15 amino acids. The V gene's germline CDR1 is SGHVS and CDR2 FQNEAQ. V was clipped by 5 bases and J by 3 bases, with 14 bases between them. This CDR3 is CASSPRLGDYNEQFF. The DNA for the CDR3 is TGTGCCAGCAGCCCCCGTTTAGGGGACTACAATGAGCAGTTCTTC.

This clone was seen only a few times. The V call is TRBV4-3, the J call TRBJ2-2; D unclear. Germline loops: CDR1 LGHNA, CDR2 YSLEER. The length of the CDR3 is 14 residues. Trimming stripped 3 bases from V and 1 base from J, with 6 bases between. The CDR3 DNA reads as TGCGCCAGCAGCCATCGCAGGAACACCGGGGAGCTGTTTTTT. It yields the protein CASSHRRNTGELFF.

V usage is TRBV6-4 and J usage is TRBJ2-3; 8 bases align to TRBD2. The CDR3 spans 16 residues. The germline V gene has CDR1 MRHNA and CDR2 SNTAGT. Trimming took 0 bases from V and 2 from J; bases not matched to a gene: 4. The CDR3 here is CASSDSTSGVTDTQYF. The CDR3 region has the DNA TGTGCCAGCAGTGACTCTACTAGCGGCGTCACAGATACGCAGTATTTT.

The chain employs TRBV2 and TRBJ1-6, with D uncertain. The CDR3 length is 16 residues. Germline V gene data show CDR1 as SNHLY and CDR2 as FYNNEI. V shed 3 bases and J shed 10 bases, with 19 bases lying between them. CDR3 in DNA: TGTGCCAGCAGTGAGGCGCCCCAAACGGGTTGGTCACCCCTCCACTTT. It is translated as CASSEAPQTGWSPLHF. Filled out from reference TRBV2 and TRBJ1-6, the complete variable domain reads EPEVTQTPSHQVTQMGQEVILRCVPISNHLYFYWYRQILGQKVEFLVSFYNNEISEKSEIFDDQFSVERPDGSNFTLKIRSTKLEDSAMYFCASSEAPQTGWSPLHFGNGTRLTVT.

The V call is TRBV15, the J call TRBJ2-7; D is possibly TRBD2 (5 bases). V dropped 9 bases and J dropped 4 bases, with 16 bases sitting between them. The CDR3 spans 13 residues. CDR1 is LNHNV, CDR2 YYDKDF, per germline (reference sequence). The CDR3 reads CATGSPNDYEQYF. The CDR3 DNA reads as TGTGCCACGGGGAGCCCAAACGATTACGAGCAGTACTTC.